This record covers a single T cell receptor (beta chain). The specificity of this receptor is unknown. Base qualities are missing; no much larger clone stands one base away. Participants in the prospective study were aged about 18 to 95 years, lived in under 30 United States geographic areas, and enrolled through a virtual design. Cohort assignment in the prospective study relied on participant-reported clinical history from a screening survey and a study questionnaire. ImmuneRACE Cohort 3 recovered participants were defined by two consecutive negative NP/OP PCR tests, healthcare professional clearance, or symptom resolution. In the prospective study, whole blood, serum and a nasopharyngeal or oropharyngeal swab were collected from each participant by mobile phlebotomists. Over a roughly 2-month period, participants in the prospective study had the option of providing additional blood draws and questionnaires. Prospective study blood samples were shipped either frozen or at room temperature before DNA extraction.

Reading from cysteine to phenylalanine, the CDR3 counts 13 amino acids. The entry retains the CDR3 DNA only, 39 bases that are in frame from base 1. Trimming accounts for 4 bases at V and 6 bases at J, while the number of junction bases matched to no gene is 0. The CDR1 and CDR2 encoded by the germline V gene (reference sequence) are LGHDT and YNNKEL. The sample originates from a study of blood T cell repertoires in COVID-19 (dated by TCRdb to 2018 to 2021). As for the study more broadly: Samples from collaborators originated in the United States, Italy and Spain and spanned both the acute and convalescent phases of COVID-19. The prospective study material was composed of cDNA or gDNA derived from T cells, B-cell-depleted T cells, or PBMCs. Subjects who had been exposed to COVID-19, were actively infected with it, or had recovered from it provided the deeply sampled blood TCRbeta repertoires that made up the dataset. The repertoires were released in a freely available public database intended as a resource for research on the immune response to SARS-CoV-2. Samples came from the ongoing ImmuneRACE study (first 160 participants) plus 1,254 subjects from 6 global collaborators. A de-identified subject ID, COVID-19 status, age in years and sex were almost always included in the sample metadata. Where available, HLA class I and class II types were obtained from metadata supplied by the sample provider rather than from assay-based typing. The paper as a whole reports these results and caveats: Clinical and demographic metadata were provided uncurated, with the amount varying by source and participant.

The immunoSEQ Assay, a bias-controlled multiplex PCR, was used to amplify TCRbeta CDR3 regions from genomic DNA. For the original study's pipeline: The number of nucleated cells in each sample was estimated by amplification of reference gene primers within the assay. To quantify the absolute abundance of each unique TCRbeta CDR3 rearrangement, sequence reads were collapsed and filtered. Productive Simpson clonality was computed per sample as the square root of Simpson's diversity index over productive rearrangements. In TCRdb, the immuneACCESS table is reduced to in-frame sequences with V and J assigned. These tables do not hold every clone; where another copy was compared, an unresolved V gene accounts for under half, and the others remain unexplained. V and J calls and clone size are those listed in that table; D and trimming were worked out from the DNA. The sample table holds 250,000 to 300,000 clones, of which roughly four fifths were seen once. The ten most abundant clones make up around 3.5% of the sample.

Specimen: PBMCs or T cells enriched from blood (not recorded which). This receptor was obtained from a man aged 45-65 years who had recovered from COVID-19. The V gene is TRBV3-1 (or the pseudogene TRBV3-2) and the J gene is TRBJ2-1, with 10 junctional bases fitting TRBD2. The CDR3 sequence is CASSRTSGNEQFF. The sequence in DNA is TGTGCCAGCAGCCGGACTAGCGGCAATGAGCAGTTCTTC.